This TCR beta chain comes out of a study of blood T cell repertoires in COVID-19. In the source study's methods: Amplification of reference gene primers was used by the study to estimate nucleated cell counts. The assay was immunoSEQ multiplex PCR, and TCRdb's table has in-frame clones only and misses some. D and trimming come from the DNA, and the V and J calls and clone size come from that table. Of more than 250,000 clones in the sample, about 86% were seen once. The sample holds one count of this clone. CDR3 length equals 18 residues. This receptor was obtained from a woman in her 30s who had recovered from COVID-19. The V and J genes are TRBV21-1 and TRBJ2-1; TRBD2 was called by the table and not checked on the DNA. TRBV21-1 is termed a pseudogene. The sample taken for sequencing was peripheral blood. The CDR3 sequence: CASSKKGSGTSGSNEQFF. The CDR3 DNA follows: TGTGCCAGCAGCAAAAAGGGTTCCGGGACTAGCGGGAGCAATGAGCAGTTCTTC.